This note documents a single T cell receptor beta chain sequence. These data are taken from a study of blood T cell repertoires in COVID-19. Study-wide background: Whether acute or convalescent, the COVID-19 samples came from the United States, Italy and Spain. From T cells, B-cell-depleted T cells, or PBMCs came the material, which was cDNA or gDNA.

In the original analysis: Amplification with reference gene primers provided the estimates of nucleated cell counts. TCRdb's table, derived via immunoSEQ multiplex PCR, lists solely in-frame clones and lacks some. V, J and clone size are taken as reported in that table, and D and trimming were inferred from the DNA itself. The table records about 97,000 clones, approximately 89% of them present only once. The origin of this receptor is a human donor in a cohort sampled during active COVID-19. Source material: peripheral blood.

CDR3 sequence reads: CASSLVVWQYF. The CDR3 coding sequence is TGTGCCAGCAGCTTGGTCGTTTGGCAGTACTTC. The chain employs TRBV5-6 and TRBJ2-7; no firm D call. The CDR3 sequence is 11 residues long. Trimming shortened V by 0 bases and J by 9 bases, and 7 bases separated the two germline ends. Germline values: CDR1 SGHDT, CDR2 YYEEEE.